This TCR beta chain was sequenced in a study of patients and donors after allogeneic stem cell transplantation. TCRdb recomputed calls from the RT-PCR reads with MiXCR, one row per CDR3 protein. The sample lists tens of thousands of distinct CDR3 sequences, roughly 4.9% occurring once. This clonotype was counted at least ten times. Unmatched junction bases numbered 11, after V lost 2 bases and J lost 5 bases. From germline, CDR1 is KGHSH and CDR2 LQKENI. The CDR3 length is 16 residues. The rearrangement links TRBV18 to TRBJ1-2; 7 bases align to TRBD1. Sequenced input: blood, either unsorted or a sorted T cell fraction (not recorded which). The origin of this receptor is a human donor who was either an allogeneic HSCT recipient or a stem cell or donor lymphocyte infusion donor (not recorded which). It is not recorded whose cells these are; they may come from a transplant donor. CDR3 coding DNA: TGTGCCAGCTCACCATCAGGGGGTCAGAGCGGTTATGGCTACACCTTC. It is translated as CASSPSGGQSGYGYTF.